The 22 T cell receptor beta chains reported below all come from one sample, sequenced in a study of CD8 T cells in Susac syndrome. Reverse transcription of roughly 0.5 to 1 ug RNA was carried out with random hexamers. From the immunoSEQ multiplex PCR reads, TCRdb called clonotypes with MiXCR, one entry per CDR3 protein. The data hold about 300,000 distinct CDR3 sequences, with 85% observed a single time. The sequenced material came from CD8+ T cells from PBMCs. The receptors originated from a human donor with multiple sclerosis.

The chain joins TRBV19 to TRBJ2-7; D gene uncertain. CDR1 is LNHDA, CDR2 SQIVND, per germline (reference sequence). The CDR3 is 14 residues long. V dropped 3 bases and J dropped 6 bases, with 15 bases sitting between them. Written as DNA, the CDR3 is TGTGCCAGTAGTATCTGGGCTAGTTCGGTCGAGCAGTACTTC. Amino acids: CASSIWASSVEQYF.

This chain uses TRBV27 with TRBJ2-7, with 13 bases identical to TRBD2. Germline loops: CDR1 MNHEY, CDR2 SMNVEV (reference sequence). V lost 11 bases and J lost 5; bases outside the gene matches: 6. This CDR3 spans 13 amino acids. This CDR3 reads CAAGGTSGNEQYF. As DNA, the CDR3 is TGTGCCGCCGGGGGGACTAGCGGGAACGAGCAGTACTTC.

The chain employs TRBV24-1 and TRBJ2-7; D not certain. This CDR3 is built from 11 residues. Looked up from germline, CDR1 is KGHDR and CDR2 is SFDVKD. Trimming took off 4 bases at V and 6 bases at J, with 6 bases between the two ends. The CDR3 bases are TGTGCCACCAGTGACTTCGTCGAGCAGTACTTC. Its translation is CATSDFVEQYF.

V and J are TRBV11-2 and TRBJ2-7, with 9 bases fitting TRBD1. After removal of 5 bases from V and 3 bases from J, the junction contained 11 bases not matched to a gene. CDR1 and CDR2 from the germline V gene are SGHAT and FQNNGV. The length of the CDR3 is 16 residues. Here the CDR3 DNA reads TGTGCCAGCAGCCCTCACCCCGGGACAGGGAACTACGAGCAGTACTTC. Translation: CASSPHPGTGNYEQYF.

V is TRBV7-9 and J is TRBJ2-2; weak D call: TRBD2 (5 bases). The CDR3 is made up of 16 amino acids. Per the germline V gene, CDR1 is SEHNR and CDR2 is FQNEAQ (reference sequence). The germline V and J ends were trimmed by 5 bases and 6 bases, with 19 bases remaining between them. The CDR3: CASSPGPGNPAGELFF. CDR3 sequence (DNA): TGTGCCAGCAGCCCCGGACCGGGAAATCCTGCCGGGGAGCTGTTTTTT.

This clonotype was counted a few times. The junction departs from the called germline gene at one end, perhaps through a read error. The CDR3 nucleotides read TGCGCCAGCAGTCCGGGACAGGGGAACACCGGGGAGCTGTTTTTT. It translates to CASSPGQGNTGELFF. The gene calls are TRBV6-4 and TRBJ2-2, with TRBD1 identical over 9 bases. Germline CDR1 is MRHNA and CDR2 is SNTAGT. The CDR3 runs to 15 residues.

The rearrangement joins TRBV4-3 to TRBJ1-5, with a weak D call TRBD1 (6 bases). This CDR3 region has 14 residues. The V gene's germline CDR1 is LGHNA and CDR2 YSLEER. The germline V and J ends were trimmed by 0 bases and 5 bases, with 8 bases remaining between them. The CDR3 region has the DNA TGCGCCAGCAGCCAAGATTGGACAGATCAGCCCCAGCATTTT. Amino acids: CASSQDWTDQPQHF.

V is TRBV9 and J is TRBJ2-7, with D hard to call. Per the germline V gene, CDR1 is SGDLS and CDR2 is YYNGEE. This CDR3 has 13 residues. V lost 0 bases to trimming and J lost 1 base, with 5 bases between them. CDR3 loop: CASSVGVSYEQYF. The CDR3 nucleotides read TGTGCCAGCAGCGTAGGAGTATCCTACGAGCAGTACTTC.

This rearrangement joins TRBV11-1 to TRBJ1-1, with a possible D match to TRBD1 (5 bases). The CDR3 covers 15 residues. V lost 1 base, J lost 3 bases, and 12 bases lay in between. From germline, CDR1 is SGHAT and CDR2 FQDESV (reference sequence). CDR3 residues: CASSLEWTRDTEAFF. The CDR3 DNA follows: TGTGCCAGCAGCTTAGAATGGACACGCGACACTGAAGCTTTCTTT.

The genes are TRBV7-9 and TRBJ1-5; 9 bases are shared with TRBD1. The CDR3 spans 15 residues. Germline V gives CDR1 SEHNR, CDR2 FQNEAQ (reference sequence). With 5 bases clipped from V and 6 bases from J, the junction kept 8 bases outside the gene matches. The CDR3 protein is CASSPTGGASQPQHF. In DNA form, the CDR3 reads TGTGCCAGCAGCCCTACAGGGGGCGCGAGTCAGCCCCAGCATTTT.

The chain carries TRBV29-1 and TRBJ1-1, with D possibly being TRBD1 (5 bases). CDR3 length: 13 residues. Per the germline V gene, CDR1 is SQVTM and CDR2 is ANQGSEA. V gave up 3 bases and J gave up 5 bases, with 13 bases separating them. Here the CDR3 DNA reads TGCAGCGTTGATCAGGGCGGCGGGACTGAAGCTTTCTTT. Protein: CSVDQGGGTEAFF. Variable domain in full (rest from reference TRBV29-1 and TRBJ1-1): SAVISQKPSRDICQRGTSLTIQCQVDSQVTMMFWYRQQPGQSLTLIATANQGSEATYESGFVIDKFPISRPNLTFSTLTVSNMSPEDSSIYLCSVDQGGGTEAFFGQGTRLTVV.

The gene calls are TRBV5-1 and TRBJ2-3; D is uncertain. The germline V gene has CDR1 SGHRS and CDR2 YFSETQ. V lost 0 bases, J lost 0 bases, and 11 bases lay in between. This CDR3 contains 16 residues. Written as DNA, the CDR3 is TGCGCCAGCAGCTTGGAGTCCCCCCGAAGCACAGATACGCAGTATTTT. The encoded protein is CASSLESPRSTDTQYF. Complete variable domain (other parts from reference TRBV5-1 and TRBJ2-3): KAGVTQTPRYLIKTRGQQVTLSCSPISGHRSVSWYQQTPGQGLQFLFEYFSETQRNKGNFPGRFSGRQFSNSRSEMNVSTLELGDSALYLCASSLESPRSTDTQYFGPGTRLTVL.

This chain's CDR3 is CSAPDSTSGYSGANVLTF. The CDR3 region has the DNA TGCAGTGCTCCCGACTCGACATCGGGATACTCTGGGGCCAACGTCCTGACTTTC. The rearrangement links TRBV20-1 to TRBJ2-6, with D perhaps TRBD2 (5 bases). The germline CDR1 and CDR2 sequences are DFQATT and SNEGSKA (reference sequence). This CDR3 has 18 residues. The ends were cut back, 5 bases at V and 0 bases at J, with 20 bases in the middle.

V usage is TRBV19 and J usage is TRBJ2-3; D call uncertain. In germline, CDR1 is LNHDA, CDR2 SQIVND (reference sequence). This CDR3 has 15 amino acids. Trimming cost V 3 bases and J 6 bases, with 16 bases left between them. The chain's CDR3 is CASSILFGALDTQYF. DNA of the CDR3: TGTGCCAGTAGTATTCTTTTTGGCGCCCTCGATACGCAGTATTTT.

The V and J genes are TRBV27 and TRBJ2-2; D remains ambiguous. There are 16 residues in the CDR3. Looked up from germline, CDR1 is MNHEY and CDR2 is SMNVEV (reference sequence). The ends were cut back, 3 bases at V and 0 bases at J, with 11 bases in the middle. The CDR3 nucleotides are TGTGCCAGCAGTTTCATCCAGTTCGCGAACACCGGGGAGCTGTTTTTT. Translation: CASSFIQFANTGELFF.

The chain links TRBV20-1 to TRBJ2-1; TRBD2 matches at 11 bases. The CDR3 has 14 amino acids. Losses at the gene ends were 4 bases for V and 6 bases for J; bases not matched to a gene: 5. Germline V lookup: CDR1 DFQATT, CDR2 SNEGSKA (reference sequence). This CDR3 is CSANSGRAGNEQFF. For the CDR3, the DNA is TGCAGTGCTAATAGCGGGAGGGCTGGCAATGAGCAGTTCTTC.

This clonotype has more than one count but fewer than ten. This rearrangement joins TRBV25-1 to TRBJ2-7; D is undetermined. The V end was cut by 3 bases, the J end by 5 bases, with 17 bases between. This CDR3 has 15 amino acids. CDR1 and CDR2 (germline): MGHDK, SYGVNS. The CDR3 reads CASSEILGRYHEQYF. CDR3 bases: TGTGCCAGCAGTGAGATTCTAGGACGGTACCACGAGCAGTACTTC.

This chain links TRBV7-9 with TRBJ1-1; D is possibly TRBD1 (5 bases). The CDR3 length is 14 residues. Germline-derived CDR1 and CDR2 are SEHNR and FQNEAQ (reference sequence). The V and J ends lost 1 base and 6 bases respectively, with 12 bases between them. In DNA form, the CDR3 reads TGTGCCAGCAGCTTAGATGGACGGGGCGCTGAAGCTTTCTTT. It encodes CASSLDGRGAEAFF.

The chain carries TRBV30 and TRBJ2-1, with D unclear. CDR1 and CDR2 from the germline V gene are GTSNPN and SVGIG (reference sequence). CDR3 length equals 12 residues. V was cut by 2 bases and J by 5 bases, with 7 bases left in between. This CDR3 reads CAWSLSDNEQFF. CDR3 bases: TGTGCCTGGAGTCTATCCGACAATGAGCAGTTCTTC.

This rearrangement joins TRBV28 to TRBJ2-7; D remains ambiguous. The germline CDR1 and CDR2 sequences are MDHEN and SYDVKM. The V end was cut by 3 bases, the J end by 6 bases, with 6 bases between. There are 11 residues in the CDR3. CDR3 sequence (DNA): TGTGCCAGCAGTTTCAGTCGCGAGCAGTACTTC. It encodes CASSFSREQYF.

This clonotype was seen once. The gene calls are TRBV7-9 and TRBJ1-1; perhaps TRBD1 as D (5 bases). Deletions cut 2 bases from V and 4 bases from J, with 17 bases between. The CDR3 is made up of 16 amino acids. Germline V gene data show CDR1 as SEHNR and CDR2 as FQNEAQ (reference sequence). The CDR3 sequence is CASSLRDLGPITEAFF. CDR3 DNA: TGTGCCAGCAGCTTACGGGACCTTGGCCCGATCACTGAAGCTTTCTTT.

CDR3: CASSPTSAYNEQFF. For the CDR3, the DNA is TGTGCCAGCAGTCCGACTAGCGCCTACAATGAGCAGTTCTTC. This sequence joins TRBV7-8 and TRBJ2-1, with TRBD2 matching over 8 bases. The CDR3 runs to 14 residues. CDR1 and CDR2 from the germline V gene are SGHVS and FQNEAQ. V dropped 6 bases and J dropped 2; count of bases not matched to a gene: 3.